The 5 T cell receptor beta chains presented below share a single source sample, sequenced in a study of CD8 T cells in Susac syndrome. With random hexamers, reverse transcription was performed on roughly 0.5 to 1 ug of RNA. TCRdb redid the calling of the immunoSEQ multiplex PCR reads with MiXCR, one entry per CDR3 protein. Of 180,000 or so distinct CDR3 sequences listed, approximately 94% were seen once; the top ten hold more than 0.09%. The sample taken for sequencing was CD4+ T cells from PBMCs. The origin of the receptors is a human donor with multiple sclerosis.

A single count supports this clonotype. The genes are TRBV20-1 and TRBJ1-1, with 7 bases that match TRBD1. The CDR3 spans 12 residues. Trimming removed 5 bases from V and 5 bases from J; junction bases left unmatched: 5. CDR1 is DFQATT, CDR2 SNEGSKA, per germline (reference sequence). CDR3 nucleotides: TGCAGTGCTCCACAGGGGTTGACTGAAGCTTTCTTT. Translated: CSAPQGLTEAFF.

In DNA form, the CDR3 reads TGTGCCAGCACCTACTCGGAGGGGGGACAAATGAACACTGAAGCTTTCTTT. It encodes CASTYSEGGQMNTEAFF. This rearrangement joins TRBV6-5 to TRBJ1-1; D perhaps matches TRBD1 (6 bases). This CDR3 is 17 amino acids long. V was trimmed by 7 bases and J by 0 bases, leaving 21 bases between them. Germline V gene sequence: CDR1 MNHEY, CDR2 SVGAGI.

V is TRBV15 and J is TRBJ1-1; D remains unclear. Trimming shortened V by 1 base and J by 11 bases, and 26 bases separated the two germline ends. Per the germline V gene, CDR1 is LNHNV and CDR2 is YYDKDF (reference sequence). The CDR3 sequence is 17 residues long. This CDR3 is CATSRGRVPDLKGLAFF. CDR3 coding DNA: TGTGCCACCAGCAGAGGGAGGGTCCCAGACCTAAAAGGGCTGGCTTTCTTT.

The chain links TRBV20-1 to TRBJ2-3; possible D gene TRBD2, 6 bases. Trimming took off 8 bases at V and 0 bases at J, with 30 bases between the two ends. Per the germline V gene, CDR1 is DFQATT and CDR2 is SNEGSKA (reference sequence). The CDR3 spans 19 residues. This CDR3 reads CSPLRMGLSYRDSTDTQYF. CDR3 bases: TGCAGTCCCCTGCGGATGGGACTTTCTTACCGGGATAGCACAGATACGCAGTATTTT.

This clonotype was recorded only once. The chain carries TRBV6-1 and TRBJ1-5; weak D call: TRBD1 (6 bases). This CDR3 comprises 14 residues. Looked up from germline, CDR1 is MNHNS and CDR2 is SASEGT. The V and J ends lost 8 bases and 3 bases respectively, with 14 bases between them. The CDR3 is CASWIRGINQPQHF. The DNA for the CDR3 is TGTGCCAGCTGGATCAGGGGCATCAATCAGCCCCAGCATTTT.